The 5 T cell receptor beta chains below were found in one sample sequenced in a study of cytomegalovirus exposure and HLA in healthy donors. PCR used 60 Vbeta primers and 13 Jbeta primers. Profiling relied on immunoSEQ multiplex PCR, and the TCRdb table lists in-frame clones only, not all of them. The repertoire holds about 120,000 clones, roughly 80% seen once, with 22% in the top ten. Sequences were obtained from PBMCs. These receptors originate from a man aged 30 to 39 in good health and CMV-seropositive.

There are a few counts of this clone. V gene TRBV11-1 combines with J gene TRBJ2-3; tentatively, D is TRBD2 (6 bases). V was cut by 4 bases and J by 0 bases, with 14 bases left in between. Germline CDR1 reads SGHAT; CDR2 reads FQDESV (reference sequence). CDR3 length equals 16 residues. The CDR3 coding sequence is TGTGCCAGCAGCTGGAGGGGCGGGACTAGCACAGATACGCAGTATTTT. Protein product: CASSWRGGTSTDTQYF.

The rearrangement joins TRBV27 to TRBJ2-4; 11 bases map to TRBD2. CDR3 length: 18 residues. The V and J ends lost 7 bases and 3 bases, in that order; junction bases with no gene match: 14. The germline CDR1 and CDR2 sequences are MNHEY and SMNVEV (reference sequence). This CDR3 is CASKPILAGGRGKNIQYF. Written as DNA, the CDR3 is TGTGCCAGCAAACCGATCTTAGCGGGAGGGAGAGGCAAAAACATTCAGTACTTC.

Only a few counts were recorded for this clone. The chain has TRBV7-9 and TRBJ1-2; D is unresolved. Trimming removed 5 bases from V and 7 bases from J, with 17 bases in between. Germline CDR1 reads SEHNR; CDR2 reads FQNEAQ (reference sequence). The CDR3 sequence is 14 residues long. The CDR3 nucleotides read TGTGCCAGCAGCCAGCGGCCGAGCGCCGGTGGCTACACCTTC. Protein product: CASSQRPSAGGYTF.

V gene TRBV15 combines with J gene TRBJ2-3, with D possibly matching TRBD1 (6 bases). This CDR3 region has 16 residues. V gave up 7 bases and J gave up 0 bases, with 17 bases separating them. Germline V gene data show CDR1 as LNHNV and CDR2 as YYDKDF (reference sequence). The CDR3 spells CATIDVTGLSTDTQYF. Here the CDR3 DNA reads TGTGCCACCATCGATGTTACAGGGTTAAGCACAGATACGCAGTATTTT.

This chain connects TRBV6-1 to TRBJ1-3; TRBD1 matches 8 bases. This CDR3 comprises 16 residues. CDR1 is MNHNS, CDR2 SASEGT, per germline. V lost 0 bases and J lost 2; bases outside the gene matches: 3. Here the CDR3 DNA reads TGTGCCAGCAGTGAAGCAGGGACAGGCGCTGGAAACACCATATATTTT. Translation: CASSEAGTGAGNTIYF.